This is a list of T cell receptor beta chains from one sample in a study of spatial heterogeneity in lung cancer. Using its own MiXCR run on the 5' RACE reads, TCRdb lists one record per CDR3 protein. The sample has 40,000 to 45,000 distinct CDR3 sequences, approximately 6.9% seen once. Sample: PBMCs, taken at surgery. These receptors all stem from a female donor with early-stage non-small cell lung cancer. Each CDR3 is given with its conserved first and last residue. Fields, in order: V gene, CDR3 protein.

TRBV4-3,CASSPGRTNYGYTF
TRBV20-1,CSARDLGGVNEQFF
TRBV6-5,CASVKSGRANTEAFF
TRBV7-6,CASSFQTGEVTEAFF
TRBV20-1,CSALPPHRSGGPQETQYF
TRBV11-2,CASSSPLRLAEYQETQYF
TRBV5-1,CASSLGVEEKLFF
TRBV20-1,CSAPGHLYEQYF
TRBV29-1,CSVLIRGAGELFF
TRBV19,CASSPTSYNEQFF
TRBV20-1,CSAEAELNTEAFF
TRBV11-2,CASSLDRVDGYTF
TRBV10-3,CAISGTGPTYNEQFF
TRBV10-3,CAISESVLRRTNYGYTF
TRBV29-1,CSVGVRTRGQLFEKLFF
TRBV4-3,CASSRNAFLGDTQYF
TRBV7-2,CASSAGPNEQFF
TRBV20-1,CSARGGAGGHQETQYF
TRBV11-2,CASSLSPLVNYGYTF
TRBV27,CASSPRDTYYEQYF
TRBV18,CASSDQYVETQYF
TRBV10-3,CAISDRRDNNQPQHF
TRBV18,CASSADGGRHTGELFF
TRBV3-1,CASSQAPEGTDTQYF
TRBV7-2,CASSLDKATNEKLFF
TRBV15,CATSRESLGQDRAGVQPQHF
TRBV6-2/TRBV6-3,CASSSYDREHSPLHF
TRBV6-2/TRBV6-3,CASSSPLVSASMEQFF
TRBV2,CASSDDRYGYTF
TRBV6-5,CASSYYVRGLTEAFF
TRBV11-3,CASSTRGGDTQYF
TRBV6-6,CASTPLSRAAEQFF
TRBV20-1,CSARGGADEAFF
TRBV9,CASSGSSTDTQYF
TRBV12-3/TRBV12-4,CASSTGRLSEQYF
TRBV4-2,CASSQGLGEGTGELFF
TRBV5-6,CASSLEPSGNTEAFF
TRBV7-9,CASSLVGSEQYF
TRBV7-8,CASSFTVNTEAFF
TRBV20-1,CSAGQGVMYNEQFF
TRBV10-3,CAISDLDTQYF